This TCR beta chain comes out of a study of neurological immune-mediated disorders. Overall study findings and caveats: Private repertoires in all groups were suggested, as expanded clones shared no CDR3 amino acid sequences across subjects.

2 million PBMCs stored at -80 C were the source of the unsorted libraries. TCRdb reanalysed the 5' RACE reads using MiXCR and keeps one entry per CDR3 protein. The repertoire holds about 50,000 distinct CDR3 sequences, 10% seen once, with roughly 5% in the top ten. This clonotype was seen repeatedly, ten times or more. Its antigen is not identified. This TCR derives from a man aged 70 or older with HTLV-1-associated myelopathy (HAM/TSP). The sequencing sample was made of PBMCs.

This chain's CDR3 is CASTRGDSYNEQFF. The CDR3 DNA sequence: TGTGCCAGCACCCGGGGTGACTCCTACAATGAGCAGTTCTTC. V usage is TRBV7-6 and J usage is TRBJ2-1; weak D call: TRBD2 (5 bases). This CDR3 contains 14 residues. Germline assignment: CDR1 SGHVS and CDR2 FNYEAQ. V gave up 7 bases and J gave up 0 bases, with 10 bases separating them.